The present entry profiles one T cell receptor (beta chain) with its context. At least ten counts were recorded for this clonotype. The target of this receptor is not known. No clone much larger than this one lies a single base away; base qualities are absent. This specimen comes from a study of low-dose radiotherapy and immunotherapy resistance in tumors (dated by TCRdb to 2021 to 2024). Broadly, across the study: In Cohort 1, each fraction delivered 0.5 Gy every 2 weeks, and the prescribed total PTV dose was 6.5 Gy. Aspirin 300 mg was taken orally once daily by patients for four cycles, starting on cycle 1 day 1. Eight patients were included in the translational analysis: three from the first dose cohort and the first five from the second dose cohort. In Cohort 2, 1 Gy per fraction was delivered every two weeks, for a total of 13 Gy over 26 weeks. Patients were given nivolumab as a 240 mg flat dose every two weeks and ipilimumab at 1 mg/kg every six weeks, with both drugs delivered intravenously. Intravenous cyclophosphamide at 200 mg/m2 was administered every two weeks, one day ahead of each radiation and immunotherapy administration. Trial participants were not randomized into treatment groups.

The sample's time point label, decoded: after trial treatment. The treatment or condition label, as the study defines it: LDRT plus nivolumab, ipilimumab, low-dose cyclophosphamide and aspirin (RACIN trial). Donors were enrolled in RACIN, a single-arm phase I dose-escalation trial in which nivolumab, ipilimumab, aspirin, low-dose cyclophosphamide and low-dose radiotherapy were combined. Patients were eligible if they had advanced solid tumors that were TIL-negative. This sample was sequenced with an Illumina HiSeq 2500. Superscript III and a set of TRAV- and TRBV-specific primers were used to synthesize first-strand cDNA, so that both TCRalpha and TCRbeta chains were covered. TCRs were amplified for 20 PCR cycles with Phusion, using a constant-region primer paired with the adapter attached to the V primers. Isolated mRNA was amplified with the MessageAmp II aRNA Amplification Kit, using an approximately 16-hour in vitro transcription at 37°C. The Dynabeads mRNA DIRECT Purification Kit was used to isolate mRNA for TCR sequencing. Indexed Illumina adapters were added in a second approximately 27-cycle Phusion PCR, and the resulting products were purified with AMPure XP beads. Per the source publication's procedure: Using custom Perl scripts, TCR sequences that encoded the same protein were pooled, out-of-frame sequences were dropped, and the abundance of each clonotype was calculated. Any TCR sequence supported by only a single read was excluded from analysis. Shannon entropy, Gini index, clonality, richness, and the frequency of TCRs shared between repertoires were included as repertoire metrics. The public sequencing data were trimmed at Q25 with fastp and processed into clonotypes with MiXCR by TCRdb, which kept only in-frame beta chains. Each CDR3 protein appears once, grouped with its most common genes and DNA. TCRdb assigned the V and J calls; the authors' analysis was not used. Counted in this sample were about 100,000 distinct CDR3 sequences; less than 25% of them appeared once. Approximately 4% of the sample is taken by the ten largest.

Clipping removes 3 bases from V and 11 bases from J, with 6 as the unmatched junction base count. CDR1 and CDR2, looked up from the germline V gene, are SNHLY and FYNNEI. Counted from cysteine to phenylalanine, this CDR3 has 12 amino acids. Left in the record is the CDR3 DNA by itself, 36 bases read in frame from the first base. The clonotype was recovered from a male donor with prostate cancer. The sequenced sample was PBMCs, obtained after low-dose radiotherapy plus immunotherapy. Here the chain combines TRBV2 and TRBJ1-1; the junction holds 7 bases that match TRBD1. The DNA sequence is TGTGCCAGCAGTGAGCAGGGGGGCTCGGCTTTCTTT. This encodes CASSEQGGSAFF.